Listed below are T cell receptor beta chains from one sample, sequenced in a study of blood T cell repertoires in COVID-19. Clones were sequenced by immunoSEQ multiplex PCR, and TCRdb holds only the in-frame ones, with some missing. In the table there are fewer than 75,000 clones, about 90% of which are singletons. The sample consisted of peripheral blood. These receptors came from a man aged 45-65 years with active COVID-19. CDR3s include the opening cysteine and the closing phenylalanine or tryptophan. The D gene is left open where the match is weak. Not every row has a clone size; where given, it reads once, few, many or a size class.

>-|TRBD2|TRBV20-1|TRBJ2-4
TGCAGTGCTAGTCGGACTAGCGGAGAAAACATTCAGTACTTC
CSASRTSGENIQYF
>-|TRBD1|TRBV7-2|TRBJ1-1
TGTGCCAGCAGCAAACAGGGGGCAGTAACTGAAGCTTTCTTT
CASSKQGAVTEAFF
>-|-|TRBV24-1|TRBJ1-1
TGTGCCAGCAGGGGCCCGAACACTGAAGCTTTCTTT
CASRGPNTEAFF
>-|TRBD2|TRBV3-1/TRBV3-2|TRBJ2-3
TGTGCCAGCAGCCAGGTAGCGGGGGTTGCAGATACGCAGTATTTT
CASSQVAGVADTQYF
>-|-|TRBV30|TRBJ1-1
TGTGCCTGGAGTCACGGGATAACCACTGAAGCTTTCTTT
CAWSHGITTEAFF
>-|TRBD1|TRBV5-8|TRBJ1-4
TGTGCCAGCAGCTTGGACAGGGGGAAGGTTAATGAAAAACTGTTTTTT
CASSLDRGKVNEKLFF
>-|-|TRBV21-1|TRBJ1-1
TGTGCCAGCAGCAAATGGAGGGGCACTGAAGCTTTCTTT
CASSKWRGTEAFF
>-|TRBD2|TRBV28|TRBJ2-1
TGTGCCAGCACCGACGGGACTAGCGGGAGTTACAATGAGCAGTTCTTC
CASTDGTSGSYNEQFF
>-|TRBD2|TRBV11-2|TRBJ2-7
TGTGCCAGCAGCTTAGAGAGTATAGCGGGGTTATCCTACGAGCAGTACTTC
CASSLESIAGLSYEQYF
>-|TRBD2|TRBV5-1|TRBJ2-5
TGCGCCAGCAGCTTCGCTCCGGGACTAGCGGCAGGGACCCAGTACTTC
CASSFAPGLAAGTQYF
>-|-|TRBV19|TRBJ1-2
TGTGCCAGTAGTATCTACGGGACACCGAATTACTATGGCTACACCTTC
CASSIYGTPNYYGYTF
>-|TRBD1|TRBV28|TRBJ1-4
TGTGCCAGCAGTTTGTTGCAGGGGGCAACTCTGTTTTTT
CASSLLQGATLFF
>-|TRBD1|TRBV4-3|TRBJ2-7
TGCGCCAGCAGCCAAGTGGGACAGCTCGAGCAGTACTTC
CASSQVGQLEQYF
>few|TRBD1|TRBV6-5|TRBJ1-2
TGTGCCAGCAGTTATCTTCGGACAGGCGGATCCTATGGCTACACCTTC
CASSYLRTGGSYGYTF
>-|-|TRBV28|TRBJ2-7
TGTGCCAGCAGTTTAGGCAACTACGAGCAGTACTTC
CASSLGNYEQYF